These T cell receptor beta chains were read from a single sample in a study of identical twins. TCRdb re-derived calls from the 5' RACE reads in MiXCR, one entry per CDR3 protein. The table has a few hundred thousand distinct CDR3 sequences, 9% to 10% seen once. Material: naive T cells sorted from blood. The source of these receptors is a woman aged 45-60 years in good health. Each CDR3 is given with its conserved first and last residue. The D gene is left open where the match is weak. Only part of the rows carry a size: once, few, many, or a class if the clone is expanded.

many,TRBJ2-1,TRBD1,TRBV5-1,TGCGCCAGCAGCTTGGGACAGGGAGATGTGAATGAGCAGTTCTTC,CASSLGQGDVNEQFF
many,TRBJ2-7,NA,TRBV11-2,TGTGCCAGCAGCTTAGGGCCGAGAGGGTACGAGCAGTACTTC,CASSLGPRGYEQYF
many,TRBJ2-7,NA,TRBV11-2,TGTGCCAGCAGCTTACAGAGCTCCTACGAGCAGTACTTC,CASSLQSSYEQYF
few,TRBJ2-1,TRBD2,TRBV5-6,TGTGCCAGCAGCCAAATCGGACTAGCGGGAGCCGAGGGTGAGCAGTTCTTC,CASSQIGLAGAEGEQFF
NA,TRBJ2-3,TRBD2,TRBV9,TGTGCCAGCAGCGAGTCCGGGACTAGCGGCGGAGATACGCAGTATTTT,CASSESGTSGGDTQYF
many,TRBJ1-4,NA,TRBV11-2,TGTGCCAGCAGCCGGGGACATAATGAAAAACTGTTTTTT,CASSRGHNEKLFF
few,TRBJ2-2,TRBD2,TRBV7-2,TGTGCCAGCAGCCCGTTGGGACTAGCGGGAGGGGTGGGCACCGGGGAGCTGTTTTTT,CASSPLGLAGGVGTGELFF
few,TRBJ2-2,NA,TRBV9,TGTGCCAGCAGTGGGGGCGTAGGACCCTGGGACAACATCGGGACCGGGGAGCTGTTTTTT,CASSGGVGPWDNIGTGELFF
NA,TRBJ2-5,TRBD2,TRBV10-3,TGTGCCACCCGGGGGGTGGACCAAGAGACCCAGTACTTC,CATRGVDQETQYF
many,TRBJ2-1,NA,TRBV3-1,TGTGCCAGCAGCATAAAGGGCAGTTACAATGAGCAGTTCTTC,CASSIKGSYNEQFF
many,TRBJ2-1,TRBD1,TRBV12-3/TRBV12-4,TGTGCCAGCAGTTTAGAAGGGACAGCTTACAATGAGCAGTTCTTC,CASSLEGTAYNEQFF
NA,TRBJ2-5,TRBD2,TRBV27,TGTGCCAGCAGTTTATCAGGTAGACTAGCGGGAGAAGAGACCCAGTACTTC,CASSLSGRLAGEETQYF
many,TRBJ2-1,NA,TRBV14,TGTGCCAGCAGCCAACGTGGCGGCATCCACAATGAGCAGTTCTTC,CASSQRGGIHNEQFF
few,TRBJ1-6,NA,TRBV18,TGTGCCAGCTCACCACAGCCTGAGACACCCCTCCACTTT,CASSPQPETPLHF
few,TRBJ1-2,NA,TRBV6-1,TGTGCCAGCAGTGGGCTGAACGCTAACTATGGCTACACCTTC,CASSGLNANYGYTF
many,TRBJ1-6,TRBD1,TRBV4-2,TGTGCCAGCAGCCAGTGGGAAGACAGGGCAGGTTCACCCCTCCACTTT,CASSQWEDRAGSPLHF
few,TRBJ2-1,NA,TRBV24-1,TGTGCCACCAGTGTAGCGAACAATGAGCAGTTCTTC,CATSVANNEQFF
few,TRBJ2-7,NA,TRBV2,TGTGCCAGCAGTGAATTGCTCGGCGGGGTGCTGTACTTC,CASSELLGGVLYF
few,TRBJ2-1,TRBD2,TRBV20-1,TGCAGTGCTAGCCCGGGAGGGGCTTCCAATGAGCAGTTCTTC,CSASPGGASNEQFF
many,TRBJ2-3,TRBD1,TRBV20-1,TGCAGTGCAAAGACAGGGCCCAGCACAGATACGCAGTATTTT,CSAKTGPSTDTQYF
many,TRBJ2-4,NA,TRBV11-2,TGTGCCAGCAGCACCCACTTAGTTCGGTACTTC,CASSTHLVRYF
many,TRBJ2-5,NA,TRBV12-3/TRBV12-4,TGTGCCAGCAGTTTAGTCGGCGACCAAGAGACCCAGTACTTC,CASSLVGDQETQYF
NA,TRBJ2-2,NA,TRBV15,TGTGCCACCAGCAGAGAGAGACCCGGGGAGCTGTTTTTT,CATSRERPGELFF
many,TRBJ2-2,NA,TRBV27,TGTGCCAGCAGTTCCGGGCCCAACCGGGAGCTGTTTTTT,CASSSGPNRELFF
NA,TRBJ2-5,TRBD2,TRBV27,TGTGCCAGCAGGGGCCTGGGAGGGACCAAAGAGACCCAGTACTTC,CASRGLGGTKETQYF
NA,TRBJ2-2,NA,TRBV10-2,TGCGCCAGCACCCCCTTACCCTGGCCGTTGCCGAACACCGGGGAGCTGTTTTTT,CASTPLPWPLPNTGELFF
few,TRBJ2-5,TRBD2,TRBV11-2,TGTGCCAGCAGGAATCCCTCCGGGAGGCAAGAGACCCAGTACTTC,CASRNPSGRQETQYF
NA,TRBJ2-3,TRBD2,TRBV3-1,TGTGCCAGCAGCCAAGACGGACTAGCGGGAGGGCCCACAGATACGCAGTATTTT,CASSQDGLAGGPTDTQYF
many,TRBJ2-7,NA,TRBV10-3,TGTGCCATCAGTGAGAGGGAGACCTACGAGCAGTACTTC,CAISERETYEQYF
NA,TRBJ1-1,NA,TRBV5-1,TGCGCCAGCAGCTTGGGGGCGTGGGACACTGAAGCTTTCTTT,CASSLGAWDTEAFF
many,TRBJ1-2,NA,TRBV20-1,TGCAGTGCTAGAGATAAGGGAGGGGTCGGCTACACCTTC,CSARDKGGVGYTF
few,TRBJ2-2,NA,TRBV11-2,TGTGCCAGCAGCTTATTGCGGGGGCCCCAAAACACCGGGGAGCTGTTTTTT,CASSLLRGPQNTGELFF
NA,TRBJ2-1,NA,TRBV9,TGTGCCAGCAGCCCAGACGTGGAGGACTCCTACAATGAGCAGTTCTTC,CASSPDVEDSYNEQFF
many,TRBJ2-7,TRBD2,TRBV5-1,TGCGCCAGCAGCTCTAGCGGTCAGGCCTCCTACGAGCAGTACTTC,CASSSSGQASYEQYF
NA,TRBJ2-1,NA,TRBV7-9,TGTGCCAGCAGCCCTCGGCAGGGGAGGTCCTACAATGAGCAGTTCTTC,CASSPRQGRSYNEQFF
many,TRBJ2-2,NA,TRBV28,TGTGCCAGCAGTCCACTTAACACCGGGGAGCTGTTTTTT,CASSPLNTGELFF
NA,TRBJ2-1,TRBD2,TRBV3-1,TGTGCCAGCAGCCAAGGAGTAAGCGGGACCAATGAGCAGTTCTTC,CASSQGVSGTNEQFF
NA,TRBJ1-5,TRBD1,TRBV7-9,TGTGCCAGCAGCCGAGACAGGGCGGATCAGCCCCAGCATTTT,CASSRDRADQPQHF
NA,TRBJ2-6,NA,TRBV12-3/TRBV12-4,TGTGCCAGCCGACTTTGGGGCTCTGGGGCCAACGTCCTGACTTTC,CASRLWGSGANVLTF
few,TRBJ2-1,NA,TRBV13,TGTGCCAGCAGCCCAAATACCAAAAGCTCCTACAATGAGCAGTTCTTC,CASSPNTKSSYNEQFF
few,TRBJ2-5,NA,TRBV29-1,TGCAGCGCCGCGAGAGGGACCGCGGGTAGAGAGACCCAGTACTTC,CSAARGTAGRETQYF
many,TRBJ2-7,NA,TRBV29-1,TGCAGCGTTGGCCCCAGGGACCACGAGCAGTACTTC,CSVGPRDHEQYF
many,TRBJ2-3,NA,TRBV5-4,TGTGCCAGCAGCTTGTTCTCAGGGACTAGCACAGATACGCAGTATTTT,CASSLFSGTSTDTQYF
few,TRBJ2-1,NA,TRBV29-1,TGCAGCGTTGGTCAGACAAGAGAACAGTTCTTC,CSVGQTREQFF
NA,TRBJ1-3,NA,TRBV5-1,TGCGCCAGCAGCCCAGGCCGCCGGCGTTCTGGAAACACCATATATTTT,CASSPGRRRSGNTIYF
NA,TRBJ2-1,NA,TRBV3-1,TGTGCCAGCAGCCCAGGACCGGGACATCGGGATGAGCAGTTCTTC,CASSPGPGHRDEQFF